This T cell receptor beta chain was sequenced for a study of shared clonotypes between healthy human individuals. Study-wide context: The donors, a couple of women and a few men, were aged 18 to 49.

Whole-study findings and limits: Incomplete sequencing of sorted subsets was indicated by rarefaction despite large depth. Non-shared clonotypes had lower generation probabilities than clonotypes shared by all four sorted-subset donors.

Naive CD8 cells comprised CD45RO-negative, CCR7-positively selected cells, excluding terminally differentiated effector memory CD45RA+ cells. Deep was the level at which the assay was run. Method: immunoSEQ multiplex PCR; TCRdb's copy keeps in-frame clones and lacks some. The repertoire has approximately 590,000 clones, roughly 95% of them found once; the top ten carry about 0.11%. This CDR3 has 16 amino acids. The germline gives CDR1 MDHEN, CDR2 SYDVKM. Trimming left V 2 bases short and J 4 bases short, with 17 bases between. With regard to this clone: Its antigen is currently unknown.

Specimen: naive CD8+ T cells sorted from blood. The chain has TRBV28 and TRBJ1-2, with D maybe TRBD1 (5 bases). This receptor was identified in a woman aged 25 to 39 in good health. CDR3 protein: CASSLDPGLVFYGYTF. Written as DNA, the CDR3 is TGTGCCAGCAGTTTAGATCCAGGGCTTGTATTCTATGGCTACACCTTC.